This TCR beta chain was sequenced for a study of cytomegalovirus exposure and HLA in healthy donors. Study results and caveats: Listed as cytomegalovirus-associated were 150 or so TCR beta chains. Rarity marked most TCR sequences, yet some public TCRs occurred in many donors. In the approximately 120 validation repertoires, a later analysis found that first-cohort TCR clusters tended to co-occur.

Turning to this clone: What it recognizes is unknown.

The study drew the donors from its 120-subject validation cohort, separate from the approximately 700-subject first cohort. This table comes from immunoSEQ multiplex PCR, and its TCRdb copy is limited to in-frame clones, with some not included. The sample has roughly 130,000 clones, roughly 91% seen once. The V gene's germline CDR1 is SGHVS and CDR2 FQNEAQ. The CDR3 spans 14 residues. Trimming stripped 5 bases from V and 5 bases from J, with 13 bases between. This sequence originates from a man aged 30 to 45 in good health and CMV-seronegative. The chain couples TRBV7-8 to TRBJ2-1, with D perhaps TRBD1 (6 bases). Sequences were obtained from PBMCs. CDR3 protein: CASSPRGHNNEQFF. The CDR3 nucleotides are TGTGCCAGCAGCCCCCGGGGACATAACAATGAGCAGTTCTTC.